This T cell receptor (beta chain) was profiled in a study of CD8+CD57+ T cells in acquired aplastic anemia. Study-wide results and caveats: Patients were compared with controls for CD8+ Simpson's diversity, and no significant difference emerged. In common between the patients and the controls were twenty-nine CD8+ CDR3 sequences.

TCR beta VDJ and CDR3 were profiled, and genomic DNA was the template. TCRdb fed the reads into MiXCR, producing one record per CDR3 protein. The table shows about 170,000 distinct CDR3 sequences, with about 64% occurring only once. CDR1 is KGHSH and CDR2 is LQKENI in the germline V gene. The CDR3 is 16 residues long. J was trimmed by 4 bases and V by 2 bases; bases with no gene match: 8. As for this clonotype: Its matching antigen is unknown.

Sequencing used sorted CD4+, CD8+, or CD8+CD57+ T cells (not recorded which) from PBMCs. This TCR came from a human donor in good health. V and J are TRBV18 and TRBJ2-1; 7 bases line up with TRBD2. CDR3 sequence: CASSPSAGVGYNEQFF. Written as DNA, the CDR3 is TGTGCCAGCTCACCATCTGCGGGAGTTGGGTACAATGAGCAGTTCTTC.